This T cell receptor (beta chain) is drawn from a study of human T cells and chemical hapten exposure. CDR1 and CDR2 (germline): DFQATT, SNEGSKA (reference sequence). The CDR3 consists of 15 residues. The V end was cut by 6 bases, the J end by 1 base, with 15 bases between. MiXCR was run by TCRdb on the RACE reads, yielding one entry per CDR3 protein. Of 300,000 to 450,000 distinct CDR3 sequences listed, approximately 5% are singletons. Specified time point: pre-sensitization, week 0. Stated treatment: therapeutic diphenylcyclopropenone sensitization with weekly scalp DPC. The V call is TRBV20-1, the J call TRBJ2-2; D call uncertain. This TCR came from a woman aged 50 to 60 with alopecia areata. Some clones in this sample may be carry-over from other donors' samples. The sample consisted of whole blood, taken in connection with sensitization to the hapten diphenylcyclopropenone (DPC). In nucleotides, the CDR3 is TGCAGTGCCCCAATCCTGGCAATGAACACCGGGGAGCTGTTTTTT. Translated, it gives CSAPILAMNTGELFF.